This T cell receptor beta chain was documented in a study of cytomegalovirus exposure and HLA in healthy donors. Study background: The 120 validation repertoires, a later analysis reported, used the same platform as the roughly 700 repertoires from the first cohort. Study-wide results and caveats: The finding came from a later analysis; first-cohort TCR clusters tended to co-occur in the roughly 120 validation repertoires.

Sequencing used immunoSEQ multiplex PCR; TCRdb keeps in-frame clones, though not all of them. The data show 70,000 to 75,000 clones, about 94% seen once. A roughly 120-subject validation cohort, separate from the 666-subject first cohort, supplied the donors. With 0 bases clipped from V and 1 base from J, the junction kept 8 bases outside the gene matches. The CDR3 has 18 residues. Germline lookup yields CDR1 KGHSH and CDR2 LQKENI. This clone occurred once. Its antigen is not known. The sequencing input was PBMCs. This clonotype was sampled from a man between 18 and 29 years old in good health and CMV-seropositive. The V call is TRBV18, the J call TRBJ2-5; 10 positions match TRBD2. The CDR3 nucleotides read TGTGCCAGCTCACCACCGGTACTAGCGGGGCCCTCCCAAGAGACCCAGTACTTC. Translated, it gives CASSPPVLAGPSQETQYF.